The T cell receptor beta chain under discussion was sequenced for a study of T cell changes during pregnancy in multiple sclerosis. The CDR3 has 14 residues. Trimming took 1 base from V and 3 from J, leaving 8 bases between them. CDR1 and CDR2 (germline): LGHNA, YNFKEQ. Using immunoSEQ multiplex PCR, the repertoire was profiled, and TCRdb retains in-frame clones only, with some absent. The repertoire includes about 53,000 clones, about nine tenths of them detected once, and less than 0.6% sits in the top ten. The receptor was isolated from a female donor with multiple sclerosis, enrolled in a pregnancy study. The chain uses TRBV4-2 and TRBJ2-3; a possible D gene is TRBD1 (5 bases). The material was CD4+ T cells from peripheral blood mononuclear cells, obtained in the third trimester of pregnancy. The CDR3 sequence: CASSQVPGTDTQYF. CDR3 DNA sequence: TGTGCCAGCAGCCAAGTACCAGGGACAGATACGCAGTATTTT.